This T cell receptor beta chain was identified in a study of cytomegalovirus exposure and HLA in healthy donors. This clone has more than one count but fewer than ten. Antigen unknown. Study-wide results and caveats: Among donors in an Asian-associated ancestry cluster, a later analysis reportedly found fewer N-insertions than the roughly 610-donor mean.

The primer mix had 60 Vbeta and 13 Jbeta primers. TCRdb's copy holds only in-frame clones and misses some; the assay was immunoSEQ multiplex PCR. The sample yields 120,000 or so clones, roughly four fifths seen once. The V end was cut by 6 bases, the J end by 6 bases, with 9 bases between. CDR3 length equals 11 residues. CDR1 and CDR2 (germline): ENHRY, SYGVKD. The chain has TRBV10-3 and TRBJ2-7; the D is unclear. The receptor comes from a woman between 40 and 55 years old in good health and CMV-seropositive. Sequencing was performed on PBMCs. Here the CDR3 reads CAISASSEQYF. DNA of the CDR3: TGTGCCATCAGCGCGAGCTCCGAGCAGTACTTC.